The 19 T cell receptor beta chains presented below share a single source sample, sequenced in a study of T-cell reconstitution after alpha-beta-depleted transplantation in children listed by TCRdb under 2016. Interpreted using the paper, the treatment or condition label stands for: allogeneic hematopoietic cell transplantation with graft depleted of TCRalphabeta T cells and CD19 B cells. Preparation of the library involved PCR. Sequencing used an Illumina HiSeq 2500. TCR library preparation used molecular barcoding, with unique molecular identifiers applied to normalize quantification of the TCRbeta repertoire. The raw public reads went through TCRdb reprocessing: fastp at Q25, MiXCR clone calling, in-frame beta chains kept. Identical CDR3 proteins give one entry, which carries the most common genes and DNA. Present in this sample are 200,000 to 250,000 distinct CDR3 sequences, roughly 8.2% of which were seen just once. The ten most abundant clones make up under 8% of the sample.

The sequencing here drew on PBMCs, mostly from graft donor cells, taken 180 days after TCRalphabeta/CD19-depleted stem cell transplant. These TCRs come from a male patient aged 10-17 years who had a stem cell transplant for acute lymphoblastic leukemia, so the T cells may come from the graft donor.

At least ten counts were recorded for this clonotype. The chain combines TRBV9 with TRBJ2-5; D unresolved. The CDR3 is 14 residues long. CDR1 is SGDLS and CDR2 is YYNGEE in the germline V gene. The V gene lost 1 base and the J gene lost 1 base, with 8 bases spanning the gap. The CDR3 coding sequence is TGTGCCAGCAGCGTATCAACAAGCCAAGAGACCCAGTACTTC. Its protein product is CASSVSTSQETQYF.

This clonotype was seen at least ten times. V gene TRBV5-1 combines with J gene TRBJ2-5; 9 bases align to TRBD1. CDR1 SGHRS and CDR2 YFSETQ come from the germline V gene. Trimming took 4 bases from V and 2 from J; bases not matched to a gene: 9. There are 16 residues in the CDR3. This chain's CDR3 is CASSPRTGAGQETQYF. CDR3 DNA: TGCGCCAGCAGCCCCCGGACAGGGGCCGGGCAAGAGACCCAGTACTTC.

This clonotype showed up many times. V and J are TRBV6-9 and TRBJ2-5, with TRBD2 matching 8 bases. Germline CDR1 MNHGY, CDR2 SVAAGI. This CDR3 is 16 amino acids long. The V gene end was trimmed by 1 base and the J gene end by 0 bases; junction bases not matched to a gene: 4. The CDR3 loop reads CASSYCGRRNQETQYF. The CDR3 region has the DNA TGTGCCAGCAGTTATTGCGGGAGGCGCAACCAAGAGACCCAGTACTTC.

The sample holds many counts of this clonotype. The chain carries TRBV7-8 and TRBJ2-7; 10 bases map to TRBD2. The CDR3 extends over 17 amino acids. The germline gives CDR1 SGHVS, CDR2 FQNEAQ. After removal of 0 bases from V and 3 bases from J, the junction contained 8 bases not matched to a gene. The CDR3 is CASSLAVLAGDYYEQYF. The CDR3 DNA sequence: TGTGCCAGCAGCTTAGCTGTTCTAGCGGGGGACTACTACGAGCAGTACTTC.

This clonotype was picked up many times. The chain has TRBV12-3 or TRBV12-4 and TRBJ2-7, with a tentative D call TRBD1 (6 bases). V was shortened by 5 bases and J by 10 bases, with 18 bases between the two germline ends. This CDR3 region has 13 residues. CDR3 nucleotide sequence: TGTGCCAGCAGTGATGGCCTACCGGGACATCAGTACTTC. This codes for CASSDGLPGHQYF.

This clonotype was seen ten or more times. This chain uses TRBV20-1 with TRBJ1-1, with 11 bases lining up with TRBD1. Germline trimming cut 5 bases from V and 5 bases from J; bases unmatched to any gene: 7. The CDR3 consists of 14 residues. The V gene's germline CDR1 is DFQATT and CDR2 SNEGSKA (reference sequence). The DNA of the CDR3 is TGCAGTGCTCCAAGGACAGGGGGCTTTACTGAAGCTTTCTTT. This translates into CSAPRTGGFTEAFF.

This clonotype was counted ten times or more. CDR3 coding DNA: TGCAGTGCGACCACTAGCGGGAGGGCTGGTTCGGACAAAAACATTCAGTACTTC. It is translated as CSATTSGRAGSDKNIQYF. V gene TRBV20-1 combines with J gene TRBJ2-4, with 13 bases aligning to TRBD2. Germline CDR1 reads DFQATT; CDR2 reads SNEGSKA (reference sequence). This CDR3 contains 18 residues. The trim removed 6 bases at V and 3 bases at J, leaving 14 bases unmatched.

The chain has TRBV19 and TRBJ1-6; 9 bases line up with TRBD1. The V gene end was trimmed by 9 bases and the J gene end by 10 bases; junction bases not matched to a gene: 7. The CDR3 runs 13 residues. Germline V gene lookup returns CDR1 LNHDA and CDR2 SQIVND (reference sequence). CDR3 sequence: CASSGTGMSPLHF. CDR3 bases: TGTGCCAGCTCCGGGACAGGGATGTCACCCCTCCACTTT. Drawing the rest from reference TRBV19 and TRBJ1-6, the complete variable domain is DGGITQSPKYLFRKEGQNVTLSCEQNLNHDAMYWYRQDPGQGLRLIYYSQIVNDFQKGDIAEGYSVSREKKESFPLTVTSAQKNPTAFYLCASSGTGMSPLHFGNGTRLTVT.

This clonotype was counted many times. V is TRBV6-1 and J is TRBJ1-5; no reliable D call. The germline CDR1 and CDR2 sequences are MNHNS and SASEGT. The CDR3 runs to 15 residues. V gave up 8 bases and J gave up 1 base, with 15 bases separating them. CDR3 protein: CASGRGVSSNQPQHF. The CDR3 DNA sequence: TGTGCCAGCGGCCGCGGGGTAAGCAGCAATCAGCCCCAGCATTTT.

This clonotype occurred a few times. The chain links TRBV5-5 to TRBJ2-1; D gene ambiguous. Per the germline V gene, CDR1 is SGHKS and CDR2 is YYEKEE (reference sequence). The CDR3 runs to 13 residues. V was shortened by 2 bases and J by 5 bases, with 8 bases between the two germline ends. The CDR3 coding sequence is TGTGCCAGCAGCTTTATGCCCGACAATGAGCAGTTCTTC. It codes for CASSFMPDNEQFF.

This clonotype has a count of ten or more. The chain carries TRBV29-1 and TRBJ1-1; D is undetermined. The germline gives CDR1 SQVTM, CDR2 ANQGSEA. The germline V and J ends were trimmed by 5 bases and 6 bases, with 1 base remaining between them. CDR3 length equals 8 residues. The CDR3 loop reads CSVSEAFF. The CDR3, as DNA: TGCAGCGTTTCTGAAGCTTTCTTT.

Turning to this clonotype: A much bigger clone sits one base away, suggesting this may be a read error. This chain joins TRBV29-1 and TRBJ2-2, with D perhaps TRBD2 (6 bases). The CDR3 loop spans 12 amino acids. Germline V gene data show CDR1 as SQVTM and CDR2 as ANQGSEA. Here the CDR3 DNA reads TGCAGCGTTGAGACAGCCGGCGGGGAGCCGTTTTTT. Its translation: CSVETAGGEPFF.

The sample holds many counts of this clonotype. The chain couples TRBV14 to TRBJ2-1; D is unclear. CDR3 size: 12 residues. Germline V gene data show CDR1 as SGHDN and CDR2 as FVKESK. V was pared by 1 base and J by 12 bases, with 10 bases between. The CDR3 DNA is TGTGCCAGCAGCCAAGTTTTTACTGGGCAGTTCTTC. This codes for CASSQVFTGQFF.

The table lists this clonotype with many counts. CDR3 amino acids: CASSLGTGYGYTF. The CDR3 coding sequence is TGCGCCAGCAGCTTGGGGACAGGGTATGGCTACACCTTC. V usage is TRBV5-1 and J usage is TRBJ1-2; 8 bases map to TRBD1. CDR3 length equals 13 residues. The J segment lost 5 bases and the V segment lost 0 bases, leaving 0 bases of the junction unmatched. Germline CDR1 and CDR2: SGHRS and YFSETQ.

In this sample, this clonotype turned up a few times. V and J are TRBV6-5 and TRBJ2-2; weak D call: TRBD2 (6 bases). The CDR3 covers 16 residues. CDR1 is MNHEY and CDR2 is SVGAGI in the germline V gene. Trimming pared 2 bases from V and 2 bases from J, leaving 12 bases between. CDR3 sequence reads: CASSYAGRPNTGELFF. The CDR3 DNA reads TGTGCCAGCAGTTACGCGGGACGGCCTAACACCGGGGAGCTGTTTTTT.

This clonotype was found many times. J is TRBJ2-1 and V is TRBV3-1, with 7 bases fitting TRBD1. The CDR3 has 14 amino acids. CDR1 and CDR2 from the germline V gene are LGHDT and YNNKEL (reference sequence). V lost 3 bases to trimming and J lost 7 bases; unmatched junction nucleotides: 6. The CDR3 sequence: CASSQPPGGNEQFF. The DNA of the CDR3 is TGTGCCAGCAGCCAGCCTCCAGGGGGAAATGAGCAGTTCTTC.

This clonotype occurred many times. V usage is TRBV2 and J usage is TRBJ1-1; D is uncertain. Trimming left V 11 bases short and J 1 base short, with 17 bases between. The germline V gene encodes CDR1 SNHLY and CDR2 FYNNEI. This CDR3 contains 14 residues. The CDR3 bases are TGTGCCTCATCAACCCCGGGGTCGAACACTGAAGCTTTCTTT. It yields the protein CASSTPGSNTEAFF.

Many counts were recorded for this clonotype. V usage is TRBV19 and J usage is TRBJ1-2, with 10 bases matching TRBD1. Germline values: CDR1 LNHDA, CDR2 SQIVND (reference sequence). CDR3 length: 16 amino acids. Trimming took 2 bases from V and 6 from J; bases not matched to a gene: 9. CDR3 residues: CASSIRRTGGTHGYTF. The CDR3, as DNA: TGTGCCAGTAGTATACGCCGGACAGGGGGTACCCATGGCTACACCTTC.

This clonotype was detected ten times or more. This rearrangement joins TRBV7-8 to TRBJ2-7; TRBD2 matches 8 bases. The CDR3 has 15 residues. The germline CDR1 and CDR2 sequences are SGHVS and FQNEAQ. Trimming cost V 3 bases and J 4 bases; bases outside gene matches: 8. The CDR3 coding sequence is TGTGCCAGCAGCTTTGAAGCGGGAGACCTGTACGAGCAGTACTTC. This codes for CASSFEAGDLYEQYF.